This T cell receptor (beta chain) was recovered during a study of blood T cell repertoires in COVID-19. Study context: PBMCs, B-cell-depleted T cells, or T cells provided the cDNA or gDNA that made up the material.

Germline V lookup: CDR1 MDHEN, CDR2 SYDVKM. This CDR3 spans 11 amino acids. Trimming took off 9 bases at V and 8 bases at J, with 13 bases between the two ends. There are a few counts of this clone. The authors' processing: Amplification of reference gene primers was used by the study to estimate nucleated cell counts. Sequenced by immunoSEQ multiplex PCR; TCRdb stores in-frame clones only, minus some. V, J and clone size derive from that table, while D and trimming were established from the DNA sequence. Found here are approximately 170,000 clones, 88% of them singletons; the top ten hold roughly 1.9%.

The sequence derives from a man in his fifties or sixties who had recovered from COVID-19. The specimen sequenced was peripheral blood. The chain employs TRBV28 and TRBJ1-2, with D unresolved. CDR3 nucleotides: TGTGCCAGTAGAGGCACCCCGGGCTACACCTTC. Protein product: CASRGTPGYTF.